A single count supports the clone carrying this T cell receptor beta chain. CDR1 and CDR2 (germline): WNHNN, SYGVQD (reference sequence). V dropped 0 bases and J dropped 8; count of bases not matched to a gene: 6. The CDR3 loop spans 15 amino acids. These data come from a study of blood T cell repertoires in COVID-19. In the study overall: Acute and convalescent COVID-19 samples came from the United States, Italy and Spain. Sources were T cells, B-cell-depleted T cells, or PBMCs; the material itself was cDNA or gDNA.

Authors' data handling: Counts of nucleated cells, estimated from reference gene primer amplification, were obtained. Sequencing used immunoSEQ multiplex PCR; TCRdb keeps in-frame clones, though not all of them. V and J calls and clone size are copied from that table; D and trimming were computed from the DNA. The sample includes approximately 44,000 clones, over 70% of them seen just once. This clonotype was sampled from a woman of 80 years or more with acute or convalescent COVID-19. The specimen sequenced was peripheral blood. This rearrangement joins TRBV10-1 to TRBJ1-4, with 7 bases lining up with TRBD1. The CDR3: CASSESRGPGEKLFF. The CDR3 DNA follows: TGCGCCAGCAGTGAGTCAAGGGGGCCCGGAGAAAAACTGTTTTTT.